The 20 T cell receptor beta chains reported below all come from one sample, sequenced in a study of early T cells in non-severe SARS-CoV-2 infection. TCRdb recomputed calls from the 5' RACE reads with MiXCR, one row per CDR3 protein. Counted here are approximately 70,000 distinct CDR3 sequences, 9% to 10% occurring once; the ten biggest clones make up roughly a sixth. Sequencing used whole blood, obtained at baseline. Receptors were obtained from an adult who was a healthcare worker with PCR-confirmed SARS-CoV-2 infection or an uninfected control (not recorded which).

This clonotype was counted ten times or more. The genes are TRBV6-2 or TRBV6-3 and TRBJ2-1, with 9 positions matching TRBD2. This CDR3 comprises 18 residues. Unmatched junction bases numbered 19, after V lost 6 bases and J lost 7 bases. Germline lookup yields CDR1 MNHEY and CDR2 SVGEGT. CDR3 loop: CASSLPSTSGLGLNEQFF. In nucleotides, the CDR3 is TGTGCCAGCAGCCTCCCTTCGACTAGCGGACTAGGGTTGAATGAGCAGTTCTTC.

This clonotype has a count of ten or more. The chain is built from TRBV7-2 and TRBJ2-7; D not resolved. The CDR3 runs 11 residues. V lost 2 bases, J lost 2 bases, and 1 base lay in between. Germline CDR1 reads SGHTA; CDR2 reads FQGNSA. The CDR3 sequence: CASSLTYEQYF. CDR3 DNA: TGTGCCAGCAGCTTAACCTACGAGCAGTACTTC.

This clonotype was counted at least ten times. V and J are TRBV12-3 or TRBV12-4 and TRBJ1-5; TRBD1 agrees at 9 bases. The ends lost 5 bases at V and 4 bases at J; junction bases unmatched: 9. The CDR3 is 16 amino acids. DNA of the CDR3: TGTGCCAGCAGTCCCGGGACAGGGCCAGGGAATCAGCCCCAGCATTTT. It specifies CASSPGTGPGNQPQHF.

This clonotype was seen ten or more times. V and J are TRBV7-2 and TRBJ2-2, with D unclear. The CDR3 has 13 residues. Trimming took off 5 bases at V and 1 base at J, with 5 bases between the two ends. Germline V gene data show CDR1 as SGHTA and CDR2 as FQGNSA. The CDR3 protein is CASSPRNTGELFF. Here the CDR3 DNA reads TGTGCCAGCAGCCCAAGGAACACCGGGGAGCTGTTTTTT.

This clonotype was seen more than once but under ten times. DNA of the CDR3: TGTGCCAGCAGCTTAATTGGGACAGGGACATCGACTGAAGCTTTCTTT. Amino acid sequence: CASSLIGTGTSTEAFF. The rearrangement links TRBV7-8 to TRBJ1-1, with 9 bases that match TRBD1. Unmatched junction bases numbered 9, after V lost 2 bases and J lost 5 bases. In germline, CDR1 is SGHVS, CDR2 FQNEAQ. CDR3 length equals 16 residues.

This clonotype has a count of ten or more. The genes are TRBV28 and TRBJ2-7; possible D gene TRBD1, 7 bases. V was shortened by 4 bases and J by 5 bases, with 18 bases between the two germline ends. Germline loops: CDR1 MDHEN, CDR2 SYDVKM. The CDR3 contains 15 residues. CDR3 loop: CASSYPARGVDEQYF. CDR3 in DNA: TGTGCCAGCAGTTATCCGGCCAGGGGGGTCGACGAGCAGTACTTC.

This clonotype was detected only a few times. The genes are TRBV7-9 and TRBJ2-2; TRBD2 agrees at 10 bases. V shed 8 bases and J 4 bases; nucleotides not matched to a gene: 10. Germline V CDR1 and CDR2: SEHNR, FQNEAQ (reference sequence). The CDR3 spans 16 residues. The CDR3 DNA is TGTGCCAGCCACCCCGCTAGCGGGGGATCCACCGGGGAGCTGTTTTTT. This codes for CASHPASGGSTGELFF.

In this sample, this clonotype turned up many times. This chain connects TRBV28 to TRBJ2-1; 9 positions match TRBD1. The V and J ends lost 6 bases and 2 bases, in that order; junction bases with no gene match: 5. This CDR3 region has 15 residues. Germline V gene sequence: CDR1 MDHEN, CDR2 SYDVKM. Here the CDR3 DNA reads TGTGCCAGCAGGGGGGGGACAGGGACCTACAATGAGCAGTTCTTC. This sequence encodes CASRGGTGTYNEQFF.

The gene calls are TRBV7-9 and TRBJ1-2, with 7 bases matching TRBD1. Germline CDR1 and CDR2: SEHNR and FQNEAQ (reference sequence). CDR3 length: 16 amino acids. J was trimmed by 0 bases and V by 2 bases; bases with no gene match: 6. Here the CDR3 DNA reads TGTGCCAGCAGCTTATCCTTTGGACAGGCTAACTATGGCTACACCTTC. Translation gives CASSLSFGQANYGYTF.

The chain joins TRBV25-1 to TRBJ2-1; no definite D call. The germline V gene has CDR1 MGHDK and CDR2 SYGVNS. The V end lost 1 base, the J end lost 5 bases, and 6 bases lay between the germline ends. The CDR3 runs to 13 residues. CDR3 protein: CASSEFGHNEQFF. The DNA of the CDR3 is TGTGCCAGCAGTGAATTTGGCCACAATGAGCAGTTCTTC.

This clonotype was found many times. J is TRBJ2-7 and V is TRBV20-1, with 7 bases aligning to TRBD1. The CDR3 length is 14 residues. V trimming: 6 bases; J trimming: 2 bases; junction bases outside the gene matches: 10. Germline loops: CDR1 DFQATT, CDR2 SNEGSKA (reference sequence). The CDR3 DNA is TGCAGTGCCACCAACGACAGGGCCCCCTACGAGCAGTACTTC. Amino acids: CSATNDRAPYEQYF.

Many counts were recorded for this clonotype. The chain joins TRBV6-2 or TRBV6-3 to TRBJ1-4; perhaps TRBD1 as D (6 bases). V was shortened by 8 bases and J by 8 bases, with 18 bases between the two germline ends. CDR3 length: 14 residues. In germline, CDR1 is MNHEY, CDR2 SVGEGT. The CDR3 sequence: CASRRSGVAEKLFF. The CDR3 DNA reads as TGTGCCAGCCGTCGGTCAGGGGTCGCAGAAAAACTGTTTTTT.

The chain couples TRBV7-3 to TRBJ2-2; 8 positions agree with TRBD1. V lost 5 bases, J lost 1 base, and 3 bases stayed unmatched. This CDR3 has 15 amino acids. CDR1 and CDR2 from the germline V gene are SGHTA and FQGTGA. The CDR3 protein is CASSGGTGNTGELFF. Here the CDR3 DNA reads TGTGCCAGCAGCGGGGGGACAGGGAACACCGGGGAGCTGTTTTTT.

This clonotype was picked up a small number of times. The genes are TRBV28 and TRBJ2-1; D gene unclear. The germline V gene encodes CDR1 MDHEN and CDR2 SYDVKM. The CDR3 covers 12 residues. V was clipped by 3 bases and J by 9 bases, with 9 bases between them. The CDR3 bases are TGTGCCAGCAGTTTGGGTCAGGTTGAGCAGTTCTTC. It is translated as CASSLGQVEQFF.

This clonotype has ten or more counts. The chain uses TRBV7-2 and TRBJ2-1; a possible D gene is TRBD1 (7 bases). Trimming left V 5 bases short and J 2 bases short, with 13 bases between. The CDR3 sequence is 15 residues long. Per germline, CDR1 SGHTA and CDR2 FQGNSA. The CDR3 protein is CASSRGGTAYNEQFF. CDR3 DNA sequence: TGTGCCAGCAGCCGCGGAGGGACAGCCTACAATGAGCAGTTCTTC.

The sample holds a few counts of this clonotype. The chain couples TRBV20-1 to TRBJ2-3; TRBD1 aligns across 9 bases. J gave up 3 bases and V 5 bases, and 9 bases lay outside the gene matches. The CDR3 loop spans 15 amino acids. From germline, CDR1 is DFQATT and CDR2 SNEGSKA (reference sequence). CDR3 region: CSAFRTGEWTDTQYF. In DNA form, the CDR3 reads TGCAGTGCTTTCAGGACAGGGGAGTGGACAGATACGCAGTATTTT.

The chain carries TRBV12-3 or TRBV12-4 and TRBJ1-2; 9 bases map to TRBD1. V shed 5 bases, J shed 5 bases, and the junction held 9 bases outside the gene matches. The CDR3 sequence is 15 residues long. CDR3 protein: CASSVGTGPSYGYTF. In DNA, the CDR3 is TGTGCCAGCAGTGTCGGGACAGGGCCTTCTTATGGCTACACCTTC.

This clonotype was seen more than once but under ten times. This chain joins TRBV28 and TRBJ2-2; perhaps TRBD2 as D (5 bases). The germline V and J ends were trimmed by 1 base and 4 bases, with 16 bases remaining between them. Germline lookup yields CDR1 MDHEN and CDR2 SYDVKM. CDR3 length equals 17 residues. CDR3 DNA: TGTGCCAGCAGTTTATCTCGCCCGGGGTGGGGCACCGGGGAGCTGTTTTTT. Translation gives CASSLSRPGWGTGELFF. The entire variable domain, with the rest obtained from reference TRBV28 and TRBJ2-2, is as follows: DVKVTQSSRYLVKRTGEKVFLECVQDMDHENMFWYRQDPGLGLRLIYFSYDVKMKEKGDIPEGYSVSREKKERFSLILESASTNQTSMYLCASSLSRPGWGTGELFFGEGSRLTVL.

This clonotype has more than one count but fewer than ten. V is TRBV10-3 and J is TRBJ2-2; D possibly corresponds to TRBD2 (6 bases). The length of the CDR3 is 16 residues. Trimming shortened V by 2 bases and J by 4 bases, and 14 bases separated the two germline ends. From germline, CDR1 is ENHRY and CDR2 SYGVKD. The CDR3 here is CAISETSRRSTGELFF. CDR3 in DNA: TGTGCCATCAGTGAGACTAGCAGAAGAAGCACCGGGGAGCTGTTTTTT.

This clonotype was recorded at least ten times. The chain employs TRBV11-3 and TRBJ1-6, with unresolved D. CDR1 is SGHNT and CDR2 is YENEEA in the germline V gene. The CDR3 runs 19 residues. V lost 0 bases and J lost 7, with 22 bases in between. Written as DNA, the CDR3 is TGTGCCAGCAGCTTAGATAGGCGGGGTGTTTGGGGTCTAAATTCACCCCTCCACTTT. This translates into CASSLDRRGVWGLNSPLHF. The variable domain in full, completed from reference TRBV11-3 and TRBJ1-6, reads EAGVVQSPRYKIIEKKQPVAFWCNPISGHNTLYWYLQNLGQGPELLIRYENEEAVDDSQLPKDRFSAERLKGVDSTLKIQPAELGDSAVYLCASSLDRRGVWGLNSPLHFGNGTRLTVT.